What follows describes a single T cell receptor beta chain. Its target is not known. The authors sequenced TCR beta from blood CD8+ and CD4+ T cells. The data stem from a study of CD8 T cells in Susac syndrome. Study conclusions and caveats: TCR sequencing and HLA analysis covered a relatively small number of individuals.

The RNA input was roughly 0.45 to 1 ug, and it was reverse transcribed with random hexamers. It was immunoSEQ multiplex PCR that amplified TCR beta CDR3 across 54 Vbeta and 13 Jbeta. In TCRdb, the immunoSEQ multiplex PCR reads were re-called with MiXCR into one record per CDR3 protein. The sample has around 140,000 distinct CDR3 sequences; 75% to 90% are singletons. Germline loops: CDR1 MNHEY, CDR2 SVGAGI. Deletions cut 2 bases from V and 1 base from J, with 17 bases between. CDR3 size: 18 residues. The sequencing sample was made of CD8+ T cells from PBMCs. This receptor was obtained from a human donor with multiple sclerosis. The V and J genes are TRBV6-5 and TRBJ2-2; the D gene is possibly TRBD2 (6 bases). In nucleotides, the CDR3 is TGTGCCAGCAGTTACAGAAAAGGCCGCGGGAAGAACACCGGGGAGCTGTTTTTT. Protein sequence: CASSYRKGRGKNTGELFF.